This is a list of T cell receptor beta chains from one sample in a study of T cell responses to AZD1222 COVID-19 vaccine. Method: immunoSEQ multiplex PCR; TCRdb's copy keeps in-frame clones and lacks some. The data hold about 130,000 clones, with roughly 90% observed a single time. Sequencing was performed on peripheral blood, taken on day 0 of AZD1222 vaccination. These receptors were obtained from an adult in good health. Both conserved end residues are part of each CDR3. A D gene is named only where the DNA matches it firmly. Clone size appears in some rows only: once, few, many, or a class for an expanded clone.

j_call,v_call,clone_size,d_call,cdr3_aa,cdr3_nt
TRBJ2-3,TRBV12-5,.,.,CASGFSTDTQYF,TGTGCTAGTGGTTTTAGCACAGATACGCAGTATTTT
TRBJ1-4,TRBV7-2,once,TRBD1,CASSVGSGQVIEKLFF,TGTGCCAGCAGTGTGGGATCGGGACAGGTCATAGAAAAACTGTTTTTT
TRBJ2-7,TRBV2,few,TRBD2,CASSGLAGGPVYEQYF,TGTGCCAGCAGTGGACTAGCGGGGGGGCCGGTGTACGAGCAGTACTTC
TRBJ2-1,TRBV19,.,TRBD2,CASSTPRRTSGRRVSYNEQFF,TGTGCCAGTAGCACACCGAGAAGGACTAGCGGGAGAAGGGTCTCCTACAATGAGCAGTTCTTC
TRBJ2-7,TRBV7-9,few,TRBD2,CASSYGLAGGQPYEQYF,TGTGCCAGCAGCTACGGACTAGCGGGAGGGCAACCCTACGAGCAGTACTTC
TRBJ1-6,TRBV6-1,.,.,CASSEMKDNSPLHF,TGTGCCAGCAGTGAAATGAAGGATAATTCACCCCTCCACTTT
TRBJ1-2,TRBV19,.,TRBD1,CASSSRTGATNYGYTF,TGTGCCAGTAGTTCCAGGACAGGCGCCACTAACTATGGCTACACCTTC
TRBJ2-1,TRBV19,.,.,CASWSSGQGYNEQFF,TGTGCCAGTTGGTCTTCTGGGCAGGGATACAATGAGCAGTTCTTC
TRBJ2-3,TRBV15,.,.,CATSEGKETDTQYF,TGTGCCACCAGCGAGGGTAAAGAAACAGATACGCAGTATTTT
TRBJ2-5,TRBV11-1,.,.,CASSLSQLGERRTQYF,TGTGCCAGCAGCTTATCCCAGCTCGGTGAAAGGCGGACCCAGTACTTC
TRBJ2-7,TRBV30,.,.,CAWSVTGRDEQYF,TGTGCCTGGAGTGTAACAGGCCGGGACGAGCAGTACTTC
TRBJ1-1,TRBV4-2,.,.,CASSQVGQGYTEAFF,TGTGCCAGCAGCCAAGTAGGGCAGGGGTATACTGAAGCTTTCTTT
TRBJ2-1,TRBV9,.,TRBD2,CASSVTGTNRNEQFF,TGTGCCAGCAGCGTAACCGGGACTAACCGCAATGAGCAGTTCTTC
TRBJ2-3,TRBV6-4,few,TRBD2,CASSPNGLAGGADTQYF,TGTGCCAGCAGCCCAAACGGACTAGCGGGAGGGGCAGATACGCAGTATTTT
TRBJ2-4,TRBV10-2,.,TRBD1,CARRTGGIPKNIQYF,TGCGCCAGGCGGACAGGGGGAATACCCAAAAACATTCAGTACTTC
TRBJ2-5,TRBV5-4,.,.,CASSLGPKETQYF,TGTGCCAGCAGCTTGGGACCAAAAGAGACCCAGTACTTC
TRBJ2-5,TRBV20-1,.,.,CSASHTSSVTQYF,TGCAGTGCAAGTCATACTAGTTCGGTGACCCAGTACTTC